The next 24 T cell receptor beta chains were all read from a single sample in a study of tumor and adjacent non-tumor tissue in lung cancer. This sample's RNA came from whole unsorted tissue. A modified ARM-PCR protocol with three rounds of nested PCR amplified TCRbeta. TCRdb fed the multiplex PCR reads into MiXCR, producing one record per CDR3 protein. Found here are about 76,000 distinct CDR3 sequences, around 70% of them singletons; the top ten hold roughly 13%. Sequenced: lung tumor tissue. These receptors were taken from a woman in her 70s with non-small cell lung cancer.

As to this clonotype: Given a much more abundant clone one base away, this may be a read error. This rearrangement joins TRBV2 to TRBJ2-4; D is undetermined. CDR3 length: 19 residues. Germline CDR1 and CDR2: SNHLY and FYNNEI. Here the CDR3 DNA reads TGTGCCAGCAGTGAAACGGAATATGCGGCGGAGACCGCCAAAAACGTTCAGCACTTC. This encodes CASSETEYAAETAKNVQHF. The whole variable domain, filled in from reference TRBV2 and TRBJ2-4, reads EPEVTQTPSHQVTQMGQEVILRCVPISNHLYFYWYRQILGQKVEFLVSFYNNEISEKSEIFDDQFSVERPDGSNFTLKIRSTKLEDSAMYFCASSETEYAAETAKNVQHFGAGTRLSVL.

This clonotype was detected ten times or more. The rearrangement uses TRBV6-1 and TRBJ1-5; the D gene is possibly TRBD1 (6 bases). The V gene lost 5 bases and the J gene lost 6 bases, with 20 bases spanning the gap. The CDR3 length is 16 residues. The germline gives CDR1 MNHNS, CDR2 SASEGT. The DNA of the CDR3 is TGTGCCAGCAGTCTTGATTGGACGGGGGGCGGTCAGCCCCAGCATTTT. Translated: CASSLDWTGGGQPQHF.

Worth noting for this clonotype: The junction differs from germline at one of its ends, possibly a read error. The V call is TRBV10-2, the J call TRBJ2-7, with TRBD2 as a possible D gene (6 bases). Germline CDR1 reads WSHSY; CDR2 reads SAAADI. This CDR3 spans 13 amino acids. The CDR3 coding sequence is TGCGCCAGCAATGGGAGGAACTCCTACAAGCAGTACTTC. This encodes CASNGRNSYKQYF.

This clonotype was recorded at least ten times. V is TRBV6-6 and J is TRBJ1-1; TRBD1 is a possible D gene (5 bases). Germline CDR1 reads MNHNY; CDR2 reads SVGAGI (reference sequence). This CDR3 spans 13 amino acids. V lost 6 bases to trimming and J lost 3 bases, with 11 bases between them. The CDR3 sequence: CASRVEGDTEAFF. The CDR3 DNA follows: TGTGCCAGCAGGGTCGAAGGGGACACTGAAGCTTTCTTT.

This clonotype appeared many times. The J gene is TRBJ2-4, the V gene TRBV28; 8 positions match TRBD2. The CDR3 covers 16 residues. Germline trimming cut 6 bases from V and 0 bases from J; bases unmatched to any gene: 7. The germline V gene has CDR1 MDHEN and CDR2 SYDVKM. The CDR3 DNA follows: TGTGCCAGCAGGGGAGCGGGAGATCTAGCCAAAAACATTCAGTACTTC. Its translation is CASRGAGDLAKNIQYF.

In this sample, this clonotype turned up a few times. The junction does not match germline at one end; this may be a read error. The gene calls are TRBV6-2 or TRBV6-3 and TRBJ2-1, with 7 nucleotides matching TRBD2. Germline CDR1 MNHEY, CDR2 SVGEGT. This CDR3 is built from 15 residues. The CDR3 here is CAGSLLGWDYNVQFF. In DNA form, the CDR3 reads TGTGCCGGCAGCCTGTTAGGGTGGGACTACAATGTGCAGTTCTTC.

This clonotype appeared once. One end of the junction does not line up with germline, which may come from a read error. The chain couples TRBV11-2 to TRBJ1-1; tentatively, D is TRBD1 (5 bases). The V gene's germline CDR1 is SGHAT and CDR2 FQNNGV. The CDR3 consists of 14 residues. DNA of the CDR3: TGTGCCAGCAGCTTAGGGGGCGGAGGCACTGAAGATTTCTTT. Translated, it gives CASSLGGGGTEDFF.

In this sample, this clonotype turned up many times. The J gene is TRBJ2-6, the V gene TRBV28; 10 nucleotides line up with TRBD2. J lost 2 bases, V lost 2 bases, and 0 bases had no gene match. This CDR3 is built from 16 residues. Germline values: CDR1 MDHEN, CDR2 SYDVKM. DNA for the CDR3: TGTGCCAGCAGTTTACTAGCGGGGGCTGGGGCCAACGTCCTGACTTTC. Amino acids: CASSLLAGAGANVLTF.

In regard to this clonotype: A read error may produce the germline difference seen at one junction end. The chain carries TRBV20-1 and TRBJ1-5, with D unclear. CDR1 is DFQATT, CDR2 SNEGSKA, per germline (reference sequence). The CDR3 covers 16 residues. CDR3 amino acids: CSARDAMGNGNQPQHF. CDR3 DNA sequence: TGCAGTGCTAGAGATGCAATGGGGAATGGCAACCAGCCCCAGCATTTT.

About this clonotype itself: Germline is not matched at one junction end, which may reflect a read error. The rearrangement links TRBV12-3 or TRBV12-4 to TRBJ2-2; TRBD1 is a possible D gene (5 bases). This CDR3 has 15 amino acids. The CDR3 DNA follows: TGTCCCAGCAGTTCGGCGACAGACAACACCGGGGAGCTGTTTTTT. It translates to CPSSSATDNTGELFF.

Remarks on this clonotype: A read error is possible here, since a much larger clone lies one base away. It is likely a read error, because the conserved phenylalanine at the end of the CDR3 is missing. V is TRBV28 and J is TRBJ2-1, with D perhaps TRBD2 (6 bases). Trimming shortened V by 6 bases and J by 0 bases, and 18 bases separated the two germline ends. The CDR3 contains 17 residues. Germline V gene data show CDR1 as MDHEN and CDR2 as SYDVKM. Written as DNA, the CDR3 is TGTGCCAGCAGCTCATCAGCGGGCGCGAGCTCCTACAATGAGCAGTTCTTA. Its protein product is CASSSSAGASSYNEQFL.

This rearrangement joins TRBV20-1 to TRBJ2-7, with D perhaps matching TRBD1 (5 bases). The CDR3 is 16 amino acids. The V gene lost 1 base and the J gene lost 1 base, with 17 bases spanning the gap. The V gene's germline CDR1 is DFQATT and CDR2 SNEGSKA (reference sequence). The CDR3 protein is CSARVLTAYLSYEQYF. The DNA for the CDR3 is TGCAGTGCTAGAGTCCTGACAGCCTATTTATCCTACGAGCAGTACTTC.

This clonotype was seen only once. Given the absence of the conserved phenylalanine or tryptophan at the CDR3 end, a read error is likely. The chain links TRBV29-1 to TRBJ2-1; D gene unclear. This CDR3 spans 15 amino acids. Looked up from germline, CDR1 is SQVTM and CDR2 is ANQGSEA. The CDR3 DNA follows: TGCAGCGTTCGACCACTTGAAAGCTCCTACAATGGGCAGTTCTCC. Translation: CSVRPLESSYNGQFS.

Ten or more counts support this clonotype. The V call is TRBV12-3 or TRBV12-4, the J call TRBJ1-5; D remains unclear. This CDR3 has 16 residues. Trimming left V 5 bases short and J 2 bases short, with 16 bases between. CDR3 residues: CASSNTASLGNQPQHF. In DNA form, the CDR3 reads TGTGCCAGCAGTAATACAGCTTCCTTGGGCAATCAGCCCCAGCATTTT.

The chain links TRBV6-1 to TRBJ1-1; D is possibly TRBD1 (5 bases). The V end lost 7 bases, the J end lost 6 bases, and 18 bases lay between the germline ends. Looked up from germline, CDR1 is MNHNS and CDR2 is SASEGT. This CDR3 comprises 14 residues. CDR3 sequence (DNA): TGTGCCAGCACGGGACCACCCTCTAATGCTGAAGCTTTCTTT. Its translation: CASTGPPSNAEAFF.

Comment on this clonotype: This CDR3 fails to terminate in the conserved phenylalanine or tryptophan, so it likely reflects a read error. The gene calls are TRBV4-1 and TRBJ2-1; D call uncertain. Germline CDR1 and CDR2: MGHRA and YSYEKL. The CDR3 extends over 15 amino acids. This chain's CDR3 is CASSQPSTLSNEQFY. The CDR3 DNA reads as TGCGCCAGTAGCCAACCTAGTACCCTCAGCAATGAGCAGTTCTAC.

The genes are TRBV29-1 and TRBJ2-3, with 9 bases lining up with TRBD2. The CDR3 is made up of 15 amino acids. Germline CDR1 is SQVTM and CDR2 is ANQGSEA. This chain's CDR3 is CIGRLAGRGTDTQYF. The DNA of the CDR3 is TGCATCGGCCGTCTAGCGGGACGAGGAACAGATACGCAGTATTTT.

The count of this clonotype is one. One end of the junction varies from germline; a read error may be responsible. This chain connects TRBV12-3 or TRBV12-4 to TRBJ2-7, with TRBD2 matching over 7 bases. There are 16 residues in the CDR3. CDR3 protein: CANSLVGGLRSYEQYF. CDR3 nucleotides: TGTGCCAACAGTCTAGTGGGGGGGTTGCGTTCCTACGAGCAGTACTTC.

This clonotype has just a few counts. The chain has TRBV20-1 and TRBJ1-1; D remains ambiguous. Germline lookup yields CDR1 DFQATT and CDR2 SNEGSKA (reference sequence). The CDR3 runs 11 residues. V was cut by 2 bases and J by 7 bases, with 8 bases left in between. For the CDR3, the DNA is TGCAGTGCTAGATCGGACGGTGAAGCTTTCTTT. Its protein product is CSARSDGEAFF.

With regard to this clonotype: Relative to the germline gene, one junction end is altered; a read error may explain this. The chain links TRBV4-2 to TRBJ2-5; tentatively, D is TRBD1 or TRBD2 (5 bases each). CDR1 and CDR2 (germline): LGHNA, YNFKEQ. The CDR3 extends over 14 amino acids. The chain's CDR3 is CASSQLRERGTQYF. The CDR3 DNA reads TGTGCCAGCAGCCAACTCAGGGAACGTGGGACCCAGTATTTC.

Details on this clonotype: Germline is not matched at one junction end, which may reflect a read error. The rearrangement joins TRBV20-1 to TRBJ1-2, with D unresolved. Germline CDR1 is DFQATT and CDR2 is SNEGSKA (reference sequence). CDR3 length: 13 residues. In nucleotides, the CDR3 is TGCAGTACTAGCGGGAGGGTTGGCAGTGGCTACACCTTC. It encodes CSTSGRVGSGYTF.

This clonotype counts as medium-sized. The chain joins TRBV4-1 to TRBJ2-1; 7 nucleotides agree with TRBD1. CDR1 is MGHRA and CDR2 is YSYEKL in the germline V gene. The CDR3 contains 15 residues. V shed 3 bases, J shed 5 bases, and the junction held 7 bases outside the gene matches. The CDR3 here is CASSHVRDRDNEQFF. The CDR3 DNA reads TGCGCCAGCAGCCACGTCCGGGACAGAGACAATGAGCAGTTCTTC.

The sample holds one count of this clonotype. Given the absence of the conserved phenylalanine or tryptophan at the CDR3 end, a read error is likely. The chain uses TRBV7-9 and TRBJ2-3; D perhaps matches TRBD1 (5 bases). This CDR3 spans 14 amino acids. Looked up from germline, CDR1 is SEHNR and CDR2 is FQNEAQ (reference sequence). The CDR3 nucleotides are TGTGCCAGCAGAAGAGACAGCTCTACAGATATGCAGTATCTT. It specifies CASRRDSSTDMQYL.

This clonotype came up a few times. A much larger clone differs by one base, so this may be a read error. The chain employs TRBV5-5 and TRBJ2-7, with 10 bases lining up with TRBD1. J gave up 2 bases and V 0 bases, and 2 bases lay outside the gene matches. The CDR3 sequence is 15 residues long. Germline assignment: CDR1 SGHKS and CDR2 YYEKEE (reference sequence). DNA for the CDR3: TGTGCCAGCAGCTTGGGGGGGACAGGGGCCTACGAGCAGTACTTC. Protein product: CASSLGGTGAYEQYF.